This passage covers 15 T cell receptor beta chains from one sample sequenced in a study of T cell repertoires in cytomegalovirus infection. A single record per CDR3 protein comes from TCRdb applying MiXCR to the reads. Altogether some 68,000 distinct CDR3 sequences are present, approximately 22% being singletons, with the ten largest covering around 77%. The antigens these receptors bind are not known. Sequenced material: PBMCs, sequenced either directly or after in vitro stimulation (not recorded which). The receptors stem from a human donor in good health (CMV status not recorded). Some clones in this sample may be carry-over from other donors' samples.

This clonotype occurred a few times. The rearrangement links TRBV9 to TRBJ2-5; D might be TRBD1 (6 bases). V shed 0 bases and J shed 5 bases, with 14 bases lying between them. The CDR3 is 15 residues long. CDR1 SGDLS and CDR2 YYNGEE come from the germline V gene. CDR3 residues: CASSVAQQGLETQYF. DNA for the CDR3: TGTGCCAGCAGCGTAGCCCAACAGGGTTTGGAGACCCAGTACTTC.

Only one count was recorded for this clonotype. The chain joins TRBV14 to TRBJ2-4; perhaps TRBD2 as D (5 bases). CDR3 length: 19 residues. V lost 4 bases and J 0 bases, leaving 22 bases between the germline ends. The germline gives CDR1 SGHDN, CDR2 FVKESK. For the CDR3, the DNA is TGTGCCAGCAGCCCAGGAAATCGCAAAATGGGAGAAGCCAAAAACATTCAGTACTTC. Protein sequence: CASSPGNRKMGEAKNIQYF.

This clonotype was counted between two and nine times. The rearrangement uses TRBV5-4 and TRBJ2-4; 9 nucleotides line up with TRBD2. This CDR3 contains 13 residues. Germline CDR1 SGHNT, CDR2 YYREEE (reference sequence). Trimming took 0 bases from V and 8 from J; bases not matched to a gene: 0. DNA for the CDR3: TGTGCCAGCAGCTTGGGCGGGAGGGACATTCAGTACTTC. Protein: CASSLGGRDIQYF.

The chain couples TRBV7-2 to TRBJ2-7; 10 positions match TRBD1. CDR1 and CDR2 from the germline V gene are SGHTA and FQGNSA. There are 13 residues in the CDR3. The J segment lost 5 bases and the V segment lost 5 bases, leaving 3 bases of the junction unmatched. As DNA, the CDR3 is TGTGCCAGCAGCACGACAGGGGGCAACGAGCAGTACGTC. Protein: CASSTTGGNEQYV.

V is TRBV5-4 and J is TRBJ1-2, with D uncertain. V lost 0 bases and J 1 base, leaving 7 bases between the germline ends. The CDR3 totals 14 residues. The V gene's germline CDR1 is SGHNT and CDR2 YYREEE (reference sequence). The CDR3 nucleotides are TGTGCCAGCAGCTTGGGGAAGGGTAACTATGGCTACACCTTC. Translating gives CASSLGKGNYGYTF.

The gene calls are TRBV6-5 and TRBJ1-1; D might be TRBD1 (5 bases). CDR3 length: 15 residues. V dropped 3 bases and J dropped 4 bases, with 15 bases sitting between them. Germline lookup yields CDR1 MNHEY and CDR2 SVGAGI. The CDR3: CASSYSRGLGTEAFF. DNA for the CDR3: TGTGCCAGCAGTTATTCGAGGGGTCTGGGCACTGAAGCTTTCTTT.

The V gene is TRBV29-1, the J gene TRBJ1-2, with a possible D match to TRBD1 (5 bases). This CDR3 comprises 13 residues. V was trimmed by 4 bases and J by 4 bases, leaving 13 bases between them. Germline V lookup: CDR1 SQVTM, CDR2 ANQGSEA. The CDR3 DNA sequence: TGCAGCGTTGTGAGGGTCAGGGCCTATGGCTACACCTTC. It codes for CSVVRVRAYGYTF.

This clonotype appeared many times. V usage is TRBV7-6 and J usage is TRBJ2-1, with 10 nucleotides matching TRBD2. The germline V gene has CDR1 SGHVS and CDR2 FNYEAQ. With V trimmed by 2 bases and J by 12 bases, 4 bases remained unmatched. The CDR3 runs 13 residues. CDR3 nucleotide sequence: TGTGCCAGCAGCTTACTAGCGGGGGTGGGGCAGTTCTTC. Translating it yields CASSLLAGVGQFF.

In its sample, this clonotype was seen many times. V gene TRBV7-8 combines with J gene TRBJ2-1; D perhaps matches TRBD1 (7 bases). V shed 7 bases and J shed 6 bases, with 34 bases lying between them. Germline loops: CDR1 SGHVS, CDR2 FQNEAQ. The CDR3 has 20 residues. CDR3 sequence reads: CASIESRGAGRRVISNEQFF. The CDR3 coding sequence is TGTGCCAGCATCGAATCCAGGGGGGCAGGGCGACGGGTTATTTCCAATGAGCAGTTCTTC.

J is TRBJ1-3 and V is TRBV7-6, with a possible D match to TRBD1 (5 bases). Germline values: CDR1 SGHVS, CDR2 FNYEAQ. The CDR3 totals 17 residues. Trimming shortened V by 2 bases and J by 0 bases, and 14 bases separated the two germline ends. The CDR3 DNA follows: TGTGCCAGCAGCTTATATCCCCGGGACCGCTCTGGAAACACCATATATTTT. Its translation is CASSLYPRDRSGNTIYF.

The chain combines TRBV12-3 or TRBV12-4 with TRBJ1-2, with TRBD1 matching over 7 bases. The V and J ends lost 5 bases and 6 bases, in that order; junction bases with no gene match: 9. The length of the CDR3 is 14 residues. The DNA of the CDR3 is TGTGCCAGCAGTCTACCGGGACAGTCCCATGGCTACACCTTC. Translated: CASSLPGQSHGYTF.

This chain joins TRBV19 and TRBJ2-1, with D possibly being TRBD2 (7 bases). The V gene's germline CDR1 is LNHDA and CDR2 SQIVND (reference sequence). The V end lost 3 bases, the J end lost 4 bases, and 13 bases lay between the germline ends. This CDR3 spans 15 amino acids. CDR3 sequence reads: CASSIGGPPYNEQFF. Written as DNA, the CDR3 is TGTGCCAGTAGTATCGGGGGGCCGCCTTACAATGAGCAGTTCTTC.

V is TRBV6-5 and J is TRBJ2-5; possible D gene TRBD2, 5 bases. V shed 0 bases and J shed 5 bases, with 16 bases lying between them. Germline-derived CDR1 and CDR2 are MNHEY and SVGAGI. This CDR3 contains 16 residues. The CDR3 bases are TGTGCCAGCAGTTACTCGAGCCGGGGTGTGAGGGAGACCCAGTACTTC. Amino acids: CASSYSSRGVRETQYF.

In this sample, this clonotype turned up many times. This rearrangement joins TRBV7-8 to TRBJ2-2, with TRBD1 as a possible D gene (6 bases). The CDR3 consists of 16 residues. The germline V and J ends were trimmed by 0 bases and 2 bases, with 10 bases remaining between them. Germline V CDR1 and CDR2: SGHVS, FQNEAQ. CDR3 DNA: TGTGCCAGCAGCTTAGCGGGCAGGGGAAACACCGGGGAGCTGTTTTTT. Translation gives CASSLAGRGNTGELFF.

The CDR3 DNA is TGTGCCAGCAGCGGGGGACTAGCGGGAGTAACAGGAGAGACCCAGTACTTC. Protein product: CASSGGLAGVTGETQYF. The V and J genes are TRBV5-6 and TRBJ2-5, with 14 bases identical to TRBD2. Germline values: CDR1 SGHDT, CDR2 YYEEEE. V lost 4 bases, J lost 4 bases, and 9 bases stayed unmatched. This CDR3 contains 17 residues.